This T cell receptor (beta chain) was identified during a study of T cell repertoires in aging, cancer and after chemotherapy. About the study: Donors were grouped into six age bands spanning 30 or younger through 70 or older. Points from the study as a whole: These repertoire data do not allow conclusions about immunological memory after chemotherapy. In healthy donors, age-related TCR diversity loss mainly reflected lost richness. Compared with age-matched healthy donors, untreated hematological or solid cancer patients showed higher blood TCR clonality.

This clonotype qualifies as medium-sized. The antigen remains unidentified. A mixed TRB-A/B primer pool amplified rearranged TRB by multiplex touch-down PCR. Each CDR3 protein is one row after TCRdb ran MiXCR on the multiplex PCR reads. The repertoire holds about 1,500 distinct CDR3 sequences, with approximately 28% as singletons. Amplification of TCR beta used genomic DNA extracted from peripheral blood. Germline CDR1 and CDR2: MNHEY and SMNVEV (reference sequence). The CDR3 contains 14 residues. The germline V and J ends were trimmed by 10 bases and 7 bases, with 22 bases remaining between them. The sequenced material came from blood. The rearrangement links TRBV27 to TRBJ2-5; tentative D call: TRBD2 (5 bases). The source of this sequence is a human donor with a solid tumor. The CDR3 region has the DNA TGTGCCACCCTCCGCCAGCGGCGAGTATGGACCCAGTACTTC. Its translation: CATLRQRRVWTQYF.